A selection of T cell receptor beta chains follows, all from one sample in a study of T cells in Graves' hyperthyroidism and ophthalmopathy. TCRdb recomputed calls from the multiplex PCR reads with MiXCR, one row per CDR3 protein. The table shows around 270,000 distinct CDR3 sequences, with around 19% occurring only once. Sequencing was performed on blood. The receptors come from a man aged 45-60 years with Graves' ophthalmopathy. Each CDR3 is given with its conserved first and last residue. The order of the fields is D gene, J gene, V gene, clone size, CDR3 protein, CDR3 DNA. D genes are given only for firm matches. Some rows mark clone size as missing; the rest say once, few, many or name a class of expanded clone.

>TRBD1|TRBJ2-3|TRBV5-8|many
CASSSGTGDEDTQYF
TGTGCCAGCAGCTCCGGGACAGGGGATGAGGATACGCAGTATTTT
>NA|TRBJ1-4|TRBV30|many
CAWSVGATTNEKLFF
TGTGCCTGGAGTGTCGGGGCAACAACTAATGAAAAACTGTTTTTT
>NA|TRBJ1-1|TRBV2|many
CASSGVNTEAFF
TGTGCCAGCAGTGGGGTGAACACTGAAGCTTTCTTT
>NA|TRBJ1-6|TRBV7-2|few
CASSQSGASNSPLHF
TGTGCCAGCAGCCAGTCTGGTGCTAGTAATTCACCCCTCCACTTT
>TRBD2|TRBJ2-2|TRBV19|many
CASSISLAGSGELFF
TGTGCCAGTAGTATTTCTCTAGCGGGATCCGGGGAGCTGTTTTTT
>TRBD1|TRBJ2-7|TRBV6-5|NA
CASSLVPGTGVCEQYF
TGTGCCAGCAGTTTAGTCCCCGGGACAGGGGTCTGCGAGCAGTACTTC
>NA|TRBJ1-5|TRBV30|many
CAWGGQNVNQPQHF
TGTGCCTGGGGCGGACAGAACGTCAATCAGCCCCAGCATTTT
>TRBD2|TRBJ2-7|TRBV27|few
CASSPGLAGGMYEQYF
TGTGCCAGCAGTCCAGGACTAGCGGGAGGGATGTACGAGCAGTACTTC
>NA|TRBJ2-3|TRBV7-9|NA
CASSKRPGGDTQYF
TGCGCCAGCAGCAAGCGGCCTGGTGGAGATACGCAGTATTTT
>TRBD2|TRBJ2-1|TRBV7-3|few
CASSLIPSLAGGTDNEQFF
TGTGCCAGCAGCTTAATCCCGTCTCTAGCGGGGGGTACGGACAATGAGCAGTTCTTC
>TRBD1|TRBJ1-5|TRBV6-5|NA
CASSYRTGGTQPQHF
TGTGCCAGCAGTTACCGGACAGGGGGAACTCAGCCCCAGCATTTT
>NA|TRBJ1-5|TRBV2|many
CASSSSILSVSRQHF
TGTGCCAGCAGTTCATCTATTTTGTCAGTTTCCCGCCAGCATTTT
>NA|TRBJ2-7|TRBV28|NA
CASSLSPGSMFSEQYF
TGTGCCAGCAGTTTAAGTCCCGGGAGTATGTTCTCCGAGCAGTACTTC
>NA|TRBJ1-6|TRBV27|NA
CASSLSGWQGNPILHF
TGTGCCAGCAGTTTATCGGGCTGGCAGGGTAACCCCATCCTCCACTTT
>TRBD1|TRBJ1-3|TRBV18|NA
CASSADRGSGNTIYF
TGTGCCAGCTCAGCCGACAGGGGGAGTGGAAACACCATATATTTT
>NA|TRBJ1-2|TRBV3-1|few
CASSQVGRADGYTF
TGTGCCAGCAGCCAAGTAGGGCGGGCAGATGGCTACACCTTC
>TRBD1|TRBJ2-7|TRBV18|many
CASSPQGAMGYEQYF
TGTGCCAGCTCACCCCAGGGGGCGATGGGTTACGAGCAGTACTTC
>TRBD2|TRBJ2-7|TRBV3-1|many
CASSQVLAGGEQYF
TGTGCCAGCAGCCAAGTGCTAGCGGGAGGGGAGCAGTACTTC
>NA|TRBJ2-5|TRBV20-1|NA
CSAHPTGVETQYF
TGCAGTGCTCATCCCACGGGAGTGGAGACCCAGTACTTC
>TRBD2|TRBJ2-7|TRBV7-2|many
CASSLTGASGRARQYF
TGTGCCAGCAGCCTCACCGGGGCTAGCGGGAGGGCCAGGCAGTACTTC
>NA|TRBJ2-7|TRBV6-2/TRBV6-3|many
CASSYVGVYEQYF
TGTGCCAGCAGTTACGTGGGGGTCTACGAGCAGTACTTC
>NA|TRBJ2-1|TRBV5-1|NA
CASSLVTGGNSEQFF
TGCGCCAGCAGCTTGGTTACAGGCGGGAACAGTGAGCAGTTCTTC
>NA|TRBJ1-3|TRBV4-2|NA
CASSQETIQRLAGNTIYF
TGTGCCAGCAGCCAAGAGACTATACAGCGCTTGGCGGGAAACACCATATATTTT
>TRBD2|TRBJ2-5|TRBV2|many
CASIELTSGQETQYF
TGTGCCAGCATCGAGTTGACTAGCGGCCAAGAGACCCAGTACTTC
>TRBD2|TRBJ2-1|TRBV5-1|many
CASSLVAGGREQFF
TGCGCCAGCAGCTTGGTGGCGGGGGGCCGTGAGCAGTTCTTC
>NA|TRBJ2-4|TRBV24-1|few
CATSDSAVAKNIQYF
TGTGCCACCAGTGATTCAGCCGTAGCCAAAAACATTCAGTACTTC
>NA|TRBJ2-1|TRBV6-2/TRBV6-3|once
CASSYSGDRSYNEQFF
TGTGCCAGCAGTTACTCAGGGGACCGCTCCTACAATGAGCAGTTCTTC
>NA|TRBJ1-1|TRBV18|NA
CASSRYERSPEAFF
TGTGCCAGCTCACGATATGAACGGAGCCCTGAAGCTTTCTTT
>NA|TRBJ2-3|TRBV24-1|NA
CATSGDTTTDTQYF
TGTGCCACCAGTGGAGATACAACGACAGATACGCAGTATTTT
>TRBD1|TRBJ2-1|TRBV7-3|many
CASSPGGTGGRNEQFF
TGTGCCAGCAGCCCAGGGGGGACAGGGGGCAGGAATGAGCAGTTCTTC
>NA|TRBJ2-3|TRBV25-1|NA
CASRLGPGDTQYF
TGTGCCAGCAGACTGGGTCCGGGGGATACGCAGTATTTT
>NA|TRBJ1-1|TRBV28|many
CASSWKGPEAFF
TGTGCCAGCAGTTGGAAGGGTCCTGAAGCTTTCTTT
>TRBD2|TRBJ2-7|TRBV28|NA
CASSFLRSGDYEQYF
TGTGCCAGCAGTTTTCTGCGCAGCGGGGACTACGAGCAGTACTTC
>NA|TRBJ1-1|TRBV5-1|NA
CASSLALTETEAFF
TGCGCCAGCAGCTTGGCCCTAACGGAGACTGAAGCTTTCTTT
>NA|TRBJ1-3|TRBV28|many
CASSPLPGGSGNTIYF
TGTGCCAGCAGTCCCCTTCCGGGGGGCTCTGGAAACACCATATATTTT
>NA|TRBJ1-5|TRBV2|NA
CASSFIGGGNQPQHF
TGTGCCAGCAGTTTCATCGGGGGTGGCAATCAGCCCCAGCATTTT